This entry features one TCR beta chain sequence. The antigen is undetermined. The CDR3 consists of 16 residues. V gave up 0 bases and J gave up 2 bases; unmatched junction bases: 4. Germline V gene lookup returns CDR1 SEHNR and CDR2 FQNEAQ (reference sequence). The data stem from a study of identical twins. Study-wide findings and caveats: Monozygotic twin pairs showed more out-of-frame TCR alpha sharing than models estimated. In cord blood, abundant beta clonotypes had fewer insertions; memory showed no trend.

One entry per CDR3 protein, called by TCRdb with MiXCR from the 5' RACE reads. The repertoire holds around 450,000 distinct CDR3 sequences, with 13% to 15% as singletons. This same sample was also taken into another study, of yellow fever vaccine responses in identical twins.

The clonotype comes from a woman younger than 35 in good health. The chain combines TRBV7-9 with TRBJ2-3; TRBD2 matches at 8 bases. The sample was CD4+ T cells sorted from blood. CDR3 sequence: CASSLATGGATDTQYF. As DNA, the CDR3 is TGTGCCAGCAGCTTAGCGACCGGGGGGGCCACAGATACGCAGTATTTT.